This T cell receptor (beta chain) came from a study of control samples from healthy donors and cancer patients. V lost 6 bases, J lost 7 bases, and 8 bases lay in between. Per germline, CDR1 SGHKS and CDR2 YYEKEE (reference sequence). This CDR3 spans 11 amino acids. Method: immunoSEQ multiplex PCR; TCRdb's copy keeps in-frame clones and lacks some. This table holds approximately 74,000 clones, approximately 94% found once. This clonotype originated in a woman aged 25 to 39 in good health. Sequencing was done on a sample of blood. This chain connects TRBV5-5 to TRBJ2-1; weak D call: TRBD1 (5 bases). CDR3 nucleotide sequence: TGTGCCAGCACCCGACAGAATGAGCAGTTCTTC. This translates into CASTRQNEQFF.